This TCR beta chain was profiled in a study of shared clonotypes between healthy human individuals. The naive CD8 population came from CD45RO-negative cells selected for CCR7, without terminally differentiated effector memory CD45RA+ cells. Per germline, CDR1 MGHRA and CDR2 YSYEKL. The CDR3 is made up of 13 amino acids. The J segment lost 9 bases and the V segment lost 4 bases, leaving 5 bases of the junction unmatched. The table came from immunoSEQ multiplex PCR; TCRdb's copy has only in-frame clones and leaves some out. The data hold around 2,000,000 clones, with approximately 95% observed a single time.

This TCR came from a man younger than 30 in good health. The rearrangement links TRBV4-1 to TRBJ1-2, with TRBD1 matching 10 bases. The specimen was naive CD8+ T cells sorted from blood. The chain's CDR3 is CASSPGQGGSYTF. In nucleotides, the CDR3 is TGCGCCAGCAGCCCTGGACAGGGGGGAAGCTACACCTTC.